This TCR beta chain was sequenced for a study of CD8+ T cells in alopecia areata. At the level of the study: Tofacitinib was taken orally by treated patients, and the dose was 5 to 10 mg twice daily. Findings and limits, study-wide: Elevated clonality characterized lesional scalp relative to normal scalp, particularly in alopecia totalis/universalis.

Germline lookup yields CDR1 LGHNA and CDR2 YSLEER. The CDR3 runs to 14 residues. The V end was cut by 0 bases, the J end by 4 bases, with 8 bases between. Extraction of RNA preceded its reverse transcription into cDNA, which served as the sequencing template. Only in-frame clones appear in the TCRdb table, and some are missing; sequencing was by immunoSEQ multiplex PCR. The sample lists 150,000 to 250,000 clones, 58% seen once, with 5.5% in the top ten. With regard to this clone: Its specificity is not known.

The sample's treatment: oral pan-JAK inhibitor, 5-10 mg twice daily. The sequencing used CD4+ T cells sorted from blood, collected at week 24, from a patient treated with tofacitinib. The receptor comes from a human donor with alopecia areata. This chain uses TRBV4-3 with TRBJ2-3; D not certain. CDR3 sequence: CASSQDGNADTQYF. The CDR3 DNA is TGCGCCAGCAGCCAAGATGGGAACGCAGATACGCAGTATTTT.